A selection of T cell receptor beta chains follows, all from one sample in a study of blood T cell repertoires in COVID-19. Produced via immunoSEQ multiplex PCR; TCRdb's table is partial and in-frame only. Of about 250,000 clones detected, roughly 86% appear once; the ten largest clones hold 0.8%. Sequenced: peripheral blood. The source of these receptors is a woman in her twenties or thirties with acute or convalescent COVID-19. Both conserved end residues are part of each CDR3. The D gene is left open where the match is weak. Only some rows state a clone size, as once, few, many or a class for expanded clones.

clone size | J gene | V gene | D gene | CDR3 protein | CDR3 DNA
- | TRBJ1-3 | TRBV15 | TRBD1 | CATSTDRGIGNTIYF | TGTGCCACCAGCACGGACAGGGGGATTGGAAACACCATATATTTT
- | TRBJ2-3 | TRBV19 | TRBD2 | CASKDPSGPSTDTQYF | TGTGCCAGTAAGGACCCTAGCGGGCCTAGCACAGATACGCAGTATTTT
once | TRBJ2-7 | TRBV19 | TRBD1 | CASSIFGTGVHEQYF | TGTGCCAGTAGTATCTTCGGGACAGGCGTCCACGAGCAGTACTTC
- | TRBJ1-5 | TRBV19 | - | CASSPSGDLFLAQHF | TGTGCCAGTAGTCCGTCAGGGGACCTCTTCTTGGCCCAGCATTTT
- | TRBJ1-2 | TRBV27 | - | CASSFGPLGGYTF | TGTGCCAGCAGTTTTGGGCCCCTGGGTGGCTACACCTTC
- | TRBJ1-1 | TRBV9 | TRBD1 | CASSVGGGGRAEAFF | TGTGCCAGCAGCGTAGGAGGAGGGGGCAGGGCTGAAGCTTTCTTT
- | TRBJ2-2 | TRBV2 | TRBD2 | CASRLLAGDAGELFF | TGTGCCAGCAGGCTACTAGCGGGAGATGCCGGGGAGCTGTTTTTT
few | TRBJ2-7 | TRBV27 | TRBD2 | CASRPSGRNLRWYEQYF | TGTGCCAGCAGGCCGAGCGGGAGGAACCTCCGGTGGTACGAGCAGTACTTC
- | TRBJ2-7 | TRBV5-1 | - | CASSTGGSRTYEQYF | TGCGCCAGCAGCACTGGTGGTAGTCGAACTTACGAGCAGTACTTC
few | TRBJ2-2 | TRBV11-2 | - | CASSARGIGELFF | TGTGCCAGCAGCGCCCGAGGGATCGGGGAGCTGTTTTTT
- | TRBJ1-1 | TRBV5-1 | TRBD1 | CASSLDGQGVNTEAFF | TGCGCCAGCAGCTTGGACGGACAGGGTGTGAACACTGAAGCTTTCTTT
once | TRBJ1-1 | TRBV25-1 | TRBD1 | CASSPGTGMNTEAFF | TGTGCCAGCAGTCCCGGGACAGGGATGAACACTGAAGCTTTCTTT
- | TRBJ1-3 | TRBV6-5 | - | CASSFRLVGNTIYF | TGTGCCAGCAGTTTCAGACTGGTTGGAAACACCATATATTTT
few | TRBJ1-4 | TRBV11-2 | TRBD1 | CASSPTLLNRGKLFF | TGTGCCAGCAGCCCCACCCTCTTAAACAGGGGAAAACTGTTTTTT
- | TRBJ1-1 | TRBV5-1 | - | CASSLQGRTEAFF | TGCGCCAGCAGCTTGCAGGGGCGGACTGAAGCTTTCTTT
- | TRBJ1-2 | TRBV10-3 | TRBD1 | CAISESTGSYGYTF | TGTGCCATCAGTGAGTCGACAGGGAGCTATGGCTACACCTTC
- | TRBJ1-1 | TRBV6-2/TRBV6-3 | TRBD1 | CASSYSYRTGVDRTEAFF | TGTGCCAGCAGTTACTCGTACAGGACAGGGGTGGATAGGACTGAAGCTTTCTTT
- | TRBJ2-2 | TRBV18 | - | CASSQGQTNTGELFF | TGTGCCAGCTCCCAAGGACAGACGAACACCGGGGAGCTGTTTTTT